The entry below gives a single TCR beta chain sequence along with its context. The clone's antigen remains unknown. One base away there is no much larger clone; base qualities are not given. From the cysteine through the phenylalanine, the CDR3 covers 14 amino acids. The entry retains the CDR3 DNA only, 42 bases that are in frame from base 1. At the junction V is shortened by 1 base and J by 4 bases, with 10 bases in between. The germline V gene (reference sequence) gives CDR1 as LNHNV and CDR2 as YYDKDF. Genomic DNA was extracted from sorted cells with the Quick-DNA Microprep Kit. Amplification of TCRbeta DNA was done with the immunoSEQ hsTCRbeta kit, following the protocol from the manufacturer. TCRbeta libraries were sequenced on an Illumina MiSeq instrument. In the source study's methods: Removing out-of-frame sequences left a few million distinct TCRbeta sequences, an average of around 62,000 per individual. Two values were used to score each individual: the count of roughly 180 previously reported CMV-associated TCRbeta sequences and the total count of productive distinct TCRbeta sequences. A beta-binomial model was reimplemented in Python, and scikit-learn random forests with default parameters were trained on data from the US cohort. Classifier performance on the Belgian cohort was summarized as median AUC with percentile confidence intervals calculated over 10,000 bootstrap iterations. Drawn from immuneACCESS, this table holds only the in-frame rearrangements with V and J called that TCRdb kept. Clones are partly lost; checked studies trace under half to an unresolved V gene and leave the rest unexplained. From that table come the V and J calls and clone size; the DNA was used to work out D and trimming. The sample table contains 50,000 or so clones; only one count was recorded for around 83% of them. Jointly, the top ten make up 1.3% to 1.5% of the sample.

This sample was taken from a study of memory CD4+ T cells and cytomegalovirus serostatus (dated by TCRdb to about 2019). Notes on the research overall: A total of 35 or so healthy Belgian adults, of whom 9 were CMV seropositive and roughly 24 were CMV seronegative, were included in the cohort. The study sequenced CD4+ memory TCRbeta repertoires of a Belgian cohort with known cytomegalovirus serostatus to replicate a published TCR-based CMV serostatus classifier.

Single viable CD3+CD4+CD8-CD45RO+ cells were sorted as memory CD4+ T cells on a FACSAria II. To determine CMV serostatus, a Roche Elecsys assay was used that detects serum IgG against CMV pp150, pp28, p38 and p52. After thawing, total CD4+ T cells were enriched by positive selection with CD4 magnetic microbeads. The samples came from a different study that was designed specifically to examine the CD4+ T cell memory repertoire. Peripheral blood mononuclear cells were isolated and cryopreserved according to standard operating procedures, and serum was stored at -80 degrees C. The staining used CD3-PerCP (BW264/56), CD4-APC (RPA-T4), CD45RO-PE (UCHT1) and CD8-Pacific Orange (3B5) antibodies, and Sytox blue was used to exclude non-viable cells. What the authors observed across the whole study: For CMV serostatus prediction, a median bootstrapped AUC of approximately 0.95 was reached with the original framework, and a median bootstrapped AUC of 0.91 was reached with a US-trained random forest. Only CD4+CD45RO+ memory cells were sequenced, in contrast to the original study, which included naive and memory CD4+ and CD8+ populations. Among the approximately 160 previously reported CMV-associated TCRbeta sequences, 67 showed up in the CD4+ memory repertoires, with each one found in between one and five individuals. On the Belgian cohort, the classifier based on the original framework reached a median bootstrapped AUC of roughly 0.96, with a 95% CI of 0.76-1.00. The results were interpreted as suggesting that the CMV-associated TCR signature is mostly present in the CD4+ memory repertoire.

Sequenced material: memory CD4+ T cells from blood. The sequence was collected from an adult in good health and CMV-seropositive. This chain joins TRBV15 to TRBJ2-5, with the D gene call left open. The nucleotides read TGTGCCACCAGCAGAGGCAACCGCTTAGAGACCCAGTACTTC. This yields the protein CATSRGNRLETQYF.